The rows below give T cell receptor beta chains drawn from one sample of a study of blood T cell repertoires in COVID-19. Repertoires were generated with immunoSEQ multiplex PCR, while TCRdb's copy carries only in-frame clones and drops some. The data show 56,000 or so clones, around four fifths seen once. The specimen sequenced was peripheral blood. The receptors were sampled from a man aged 50 to 59 with acute or convalescent COVID-19. CDR3s include the opening cysteine and the closing phenylalanine or tryptophan. D genes are given only for firm matches. Some rows mark clone size as missing; the rest say once, few, many or name a class of expanded clone.

TRBV29-1	TRBJ2-5	-	TRBD1	TGCAGCGTGAACAGGGGAGAGACCCAGTACTTC	CSVNRGETQYF
TRBV5-1	TRBJ2-7	-	TRBD1	TGCGCCAGCAGCTTCGGGACAGGGAACGAGCAGTACTTC	CASSFGTGNEQYF
TRBV5-1	TRBJ1-5	-	-	TGCGCCAGCAGCTTGGGGGAGCGCAATCAGCCCCAGCATTTT	CASSLGERNQPQHF
TRBV13	TRBJ1-1	-	-	TGTGCCAGCAGCTTAGGAGGGGGTACTGAAGCTTTCTTT	CASSLGGGTEAFF
TRBV24-1	TRBJ2-2	once	TRBD2	TGTGCCACCAGTGATTCTAGCGGGGGGGTGAACACCGGGGAGCTGTTTTTT	CATSDSSGGVNTGELFF
TRBV7-9	TRBJ1-5	-	-	TGTGCCAGCAGCATCGGAGGGACTAGCAATCAGCCCCAGCATTTT	CASSIGGTSNQPQHF
TRBV27	TRBJ2-7	-	-	TGTGCCAGCAGTTTATCTTTCAGGGATGCCTACGAGCAGTACTTC	CASSLSFRDAYEQYF
TRBV6-1	TRBJ2-6	few	-	TGTGCCAGCAGTGAAGAGGGGGCTGGGGCCAACGTCCTGACTTTC	CASSEEGAGANVLTF
TRBV5-5	TRBJ1-5	-	TRBD1	TGTGCCAGCAGCTTGGAATTTCGACAGGGGCAAGGCAATCAGCCCCAGCATTTT	CASSLEFRQGQGNQPQHF
TRBV24-1	TRBJ1-2	-	-	TGTGCCACCAGTGATTTCTCAGCTAACTATGGCTACACCTTC	CATSDFSANYGYTF
TRBV28	TRBJ2-6	-	-	TGTGCCAGCAGTTTATGGGGGAGCTCTGGGGCCAACGTCCTGACTTTC	CASSLWGSSGANVLTF
TRBV15	TRBJ1-5	few	TRBD1	TGTGCCACCAGCAGTGGACAGGGTACCAATCAGCCCCAGCATTTT	CATSSGQGTNQPQHF
TRBV19	TRBJ2-1	-	TRBD2	TGTGCCAGTAGACTCGGGACTAGCGGGGGGTGGAATGAGCAGTTCTTC	CASRLGTSGGWNEQFF
TRBV5-5	TRBJ2-5	-	TRBD1	TGTGCCAGCAGCTTTGGGGACAGGGCCCTCCAAGAGACCCAGTACTTC	CASSFGDRALQETQYF
TRBV7-8	TRBJ2-3	-	TRBD2	TGTGCCAGCAGCTGGGGGACTAGCGGGGGATCCACAGATACGCAGTATTTT	CASSWGTSGGSTDTQYF
TRBV10-1	TRBJ1-4	-	TRBD1	TGCGCCAGCCTACAGGGGAAACTGTTTTTT	CASLQGKLFF
TRBV28	TRBJ2-1	-	TRBD2	TGTGCCAGCACCACAGCTAGCGGGTTCTACAATGAGCAGTTCTTC	CASTTASGFYNEQFF
TRBV12-3/TRBV12-4	TRBJ1-2	once	-	TGTGCCAGCACCATTTCGGGAAACTATGGCTACACCTTC	CASTISGNYGYTF
TRBV28	TRBJ1-4	few	-	TGTGCCAGCAGTTTAAGGCGGGAAAAACTGTTTTTT	CASSLRREKLFF
TRBV5-5	TRBJ1-2	-	-	TGTGCCAGCAGCTTGGTTGGGGGGGAAGGCTACACCTTC	CASSLVGGEGYTF
TRBV9	TRBJ2-3	-	TRBD2	TGTGCCAGCAGCGTAGGGCTAGCGGGCGATACGCAGTATTTT	CASSVGLAGDTQYF
TRBV6-5	TRBJ1-3	-	-	TGTGCCAGCAGTTTCGGGGACACCATATATTTT	CASSFGDTIYF
TRBV3-1/TRBV3-2	TRBJ2-5	few	TRBD1	TGTGCCAGCAGCCCCGGACAGGGGCTGGAGACCCAGTACTTC	CASSPGQGLETQYF
TRBV4-1	TRBJ2-7	once	-	TGCGCCAGCAGCCCCCAAAGAGATAGGGGGTGGGAGCAGTACTTC	CASSPQRDRGWEQYF
TRBV29-1	TRBJ2-7	-	-	TGCAGCGCCCGTAGTGATAGTTCCCACGAGCAGTACTTC	CSARSDSSHEQYF
TRBV24-1	TRBJ2-1	-	TRBD1	TGTGCCACCAGTGCTAACTCCGGGACAGGGAAAGGCAGTGAGCAGTTCTTC	CATSANSGTGKGSEQFF
TRBV4-1	TRBJ2-5	-	TRBD2	TGCGCCAGCAGCCAAGTGGGGGGGGAGACCCAGTACTTC	CASSQVGGETQYF
TRBV29-1	TRBJ2-1	-	TRBD2	TGCAGCCCCACCTCACTAGCGGGAGCCCCAGGGCAGTTCTTC	CSPTSLAGAPGQFF